The 14 T cell receptor beta chains in this list originate from one sample, sequenced in a study of Siglec-9 on CD8 T cells in melanoma. This table comes from immunoSEQ multiplex PCR, and its TCRdb copy is limited to in-frame clones, with some not included. The sample has 30,000 to 45,000 clones; about 80% are singletons. The specimen was Siglec-9- CD8+ T cells sorted from blood. The receptor set was obtained from a human donor in good health.

The J gene is TRBJ2-1, the V gene TRBV7-9, with D tentatively TRBD2 (7 bases). V lost 3 bases and J lost 1, with 10 bases in between. Germline loops: CDR1 SEHNR, CDR2 FQNEAQ (reference sequence). The CDR3 has 15 amino acids. CDR3 sequence: CASSLGGPSYNEQFF. The CDR3 DNA reads TGTGCCAGCAGCTTGGGGGGGCCGTCCTACAATGAGCAGTTCTTC.

In its sample, this clone was seen once. The chain is built from TRBV13 and TRBJ1-1; 9 bases line up with TRBD1. Germline assignment: CDR1 PRHDT and CDR2 FYEKMQ (reference sequence). CDR3 length: 15 amino acids. The trim removed 5 bases at V and 7 bases at J, leaving 11 bases unmatched. The CDR3 nucleotides read TGTGCCAGCAGCGTGAACAGGGGGCGAGTGAATGAAGCTTTCTTT. It yields the protein CASSVNRGRVNEAFF. Full variable domain (outside the CDR3, taken from reference TRBV13 and TRBJ1-1): AAGVIQSPRHLIKEKRETATLKCYPIPRHDTVYWYQQGPGQDPQFLISFYEKMQSDKGSIPDRFSAQQFSDYHSELNMSSLELGDSALYFCASSVNRGRVNEAFFGQGTRLTVV.

This clone has only one observation. The J gene is TRBJ2-1, the V gene TRBV27; weak D call: TRBD2 (5 bases). V was shortened by 5 bases and J by 8 bases, with 16 bases between the two germline ends. Per germline, CDR1 MNHEY and CDR2 SMNVEV (reference sequence). This CDR3 comprises 14 residues. Here the CDR3 DNA reads TGTGCCAGCAGTGACCCGGACTCCCCTGATGAGCAGTTCTTC. This encodes CASSDPDSPDEQFF.

J is TRBJ2-7 and V is TRBV28; 9 bases map to TRBD2. This CDR3 has 15 residues. The trim removed 6 bases at V and 2 bases at J, leaving 8 bases unmatched. Germline V gene sequence: CDR1 MDHEN, CDR2 SYDVKM. The CDR3 DNA is TGTGCCAGCAGGTACTCTAGCGGGACCACCTACGAGCAGTACTTC. Residues: CASRYSSGTTYEQYF.

The V gene is TRBV27, the J gene TRBJ2-7, with D tentatively TRBD2 (6 bases). The CDR3 is 14 amino acids. The V end was cut by 7 bases, the J end by 4 bases, with 17 bases between. Germline CDR1 is MNHEY and CDR2 is SMNVEV (reference sequence). DNA of the CDR3: TGTGCCAGCAATTTCCGGGGAGGTCAGTACGAGCAGTACTTC. As protein: CASNFRGGQYEQYF.

This chain uses TRBV10-3 with TRBJ2-7; 7 positions match TRBD1. There are 18 residues in the CDR3. Losses at the gene ends were 0 bases for V and 1 base for J; bases not matched to a gene: 12. Per the germline V gene, CDR1 is ENHRY and CDR2 is SYGVKD. The CDR3 nucleotides read TGTGCCATCAGTGAGTCGGGGATACTTCTACAGGGGTCCTACGAGCAGTACTTC. This translates into CAISESGILLQGSYEQYF.

V usage is TRBV9 and J usage is TRBJ2-5, with D perhaps TRBD1 (5 bases). The CDR3 extends over 13 amino acids. With 4 bases removed from V and 5 bases from J, the gap between germline ends came to 12 bases. Germline-derived CDR1 and CDR2 are SGDLS and YYNGEE. The CDR3 here is CASSMQGRETQYF. The CDR3 region has the DNA TGTGCCAGCAGCATGCAGGGTAGGGAGACCCAGTACTTC.

The chain couples TRBV6-5 to TRBJ2-7; D perhaps matches TRBD1 (6 bases). The CDR3 runs to 12 residues. Trimming removed 2 bases from V and 5 bases from J, with 7 bases in between. Germline V gene lookup returns CDR1 MNHEY and CDR2 SVGAGI. In nucleotides, the CDR3 is TGTGCCAGCAGTTACAACAGGGACGAGCAGTACTTC. Translation gives CASSYNRDEQYF.

The gene calls are TRBV27 and TRBJ2-1; possibly TRBD2 for D (5 bases). The CDR3 spans 15 residues. Per the germline V gene, CDR1 is MNHEY and CDR2 is SMNVEV (reference sequence). V was shortened by 5 bases and J by 0 bases, with 11 bases between the two germline ends. CDR3 DNA sequence: TGTGCCAGCAGTGACCTAACTAGCTCCTACAATGAGCAGTTCTTC. It codes for CASSDLTSSYNEQFF.

V gene TRBV29-1 combines with J gene TRBJ2-2, with D perhaps TRBD1 (5 bases). The CDR3 is 15 residues long. V gave up 7 bases and J gave up 0 bases, with 15 bases separating them. Germline V CDR1 and CDR2: SQVTM, ANQGSEA. CDR3 residues: CSAVCPTANTGELFF. CDR3 in DNA: TGCAGCGCCGTGTGCCCGACAGCGAACACCGGGGAGCTGTTTTTT.

This clone occurred once. One junction end does not reproduce the germline sequence, and a read error may be involved. V is TRBV11-3 and J is TRBJ2-7; perhaps TRBD2 as D (7 bases). Germline values: CDR1 SGHNT, CDR2 YENEEA. CDR3 length: 15 amino acids. The CDR3, as DNA: TGTGCTAGCACCCTGCGGGGGCTCCCAACCTACGAGCAGTACTTC. It specifies CASTLRGLPTYEQYF.

The CDR3 nucleotides are TGCGCCAGCAGCTCAGGACAGGGGGCCCTTAAAAACACTGAAGCTTTCTTT. Translation: CASSSGQGALKNTEAFF. The rearrangement joins TRBV5-1 to TRBJ1-1; 11 nucleotides align to TRBD1. V shed 3 bases, J shed 2 bases, and the junction held 9 bases outside the gene matches. Germline V gene data show CDR1 as SGHRS and CDR2 as YFSETQ. The CDR3 runs 17 residues.

The rearrangement joins TRBV15 to TRBJ2-7; D perhaps matches TRBD1 (6 bases). CDR3 length equals 14 residues. CDR1 is LNHNV, CDR2 YYDKDF, per germline (reference sequence). Trimming took off 6 bases at V and 0 bases at J, with 12 bases between the two ends. The CDR3 is CATSLDRSSYEQYF. CDR3 bases: TGTGCCACCAGTTTGGACAGAAGCTCCTACGAGCAGTACTTC. Filled out from reference TRBV15 and TRBJ2-7, the complete variable domain reads DAMVIQNPRYQVTQFGKPVTLSCSQTLNHNVMYWYQQKSSQAPKLLFHYYDKDFNNEADTPDNFQSRRPNTSFCFLDIRSPGLGDTAMYLCATSLDRSSYEQYFGPGTRLTVT.

The genes are TRBV7-3 and TRBJ2-2; 8 bases align to TRBD2. CDR1 and CDR2 from the germline V gene are SGHTA and FQGTGA. The CDR3 is 15 amino acids. J gave up 2 bases and V 8 bases, and 7 bases lay outside the gene matches. The chain's CDR3 is CASREGGGNTGELFF. CDR3 in DNA: TGTGCCAGCCGGGAGGGCGGGGGAAACACCGGGGAGCTGTTTTTT.